The present T cell receptor (beta chain) was sequenced within a study of CD8+ T cells in alopecia areata. Study observations and caveats: Within the top 100, expanded CD8+ clones significantly decreased with tofacitinib, as did scalp clonality.

Comments on this clone: Antigen: not known.

RNA, once extracted, was reverse transcribed into cDNA for use as the sequencing template. The repertoire was sequenced with immunoSEQ multiplex PCR; TCRdb's copy has only in-frame clones and lacks some. The sample shows 200,000 or so clones, 58% of them seen only once. As for treatment: oral pan-JAK inhibitor, 5-10 mg twice daily. This CDR3 contains 13 residues. The ends were cut back, 4 bases at V and 8 bases at J, with 9 bases in the middle. Germline V gene data show CDR1 as SGHDN and CDR2 as FVKESK. The TCR originated in a human donor with alopecia areata. This chain uses TRBV14 with TRBJ1-6, with D unresolved. This specimen consisted of CD4+ T cells sorted from blood, obtained at week 24, from a patient treated with tofacitinib. This chain's CDR3 is CASSPRTDSPLHF. CDR3 DNA sequence: TGTGCCAGCAGCCCTCGGACCGATTCACCCCTCCACTTT.